The entry that follows covers one T cell receptor (beta chain) sequence. The data were taken from a study of blood T cell repertoires in COVID-19. Study-wide context: Sites in the United States, Italy and Spain provided acute and convalescent COVID-19 samples. Sources were T cells, B-cell-depleted T cells, or PBMCs; the material itself was cDNA or gDNA.

The repertoire was sequenced with immunoSEQ multiplex PCR; TCRdb's copy has only in-frame clones and lacks some. The sample contains about 160,000 clones, 65% to 85% of which appear only once. Recovered status in Cohort 3 required two negative PCRs, clearance, or symptom resolution. The CDR3 contains 13 residues. Germline assignment: CDR1 SQVTM and CDR2 ANQGSEA. The ends were cut back, 5 bases at V and 4 bases at J, with 11 bases in the middle. The sample taken for sequencing was PBMCs or T cells enriched from blood (not recorded which). This sequence was found in a man aged 35 to 55 who had recovered from COVID-19. This rearrangement joins TRBV29-1 to TRBJ2-2, with D possibly being TRBD1 (6 bases). The chain's CDR3 is CSVLGRGTGELFF. For the CDR3, the DNA is TGCAGCGTTCTGGGCAGGGGCACCGGGGAGCTGTTTTTT.